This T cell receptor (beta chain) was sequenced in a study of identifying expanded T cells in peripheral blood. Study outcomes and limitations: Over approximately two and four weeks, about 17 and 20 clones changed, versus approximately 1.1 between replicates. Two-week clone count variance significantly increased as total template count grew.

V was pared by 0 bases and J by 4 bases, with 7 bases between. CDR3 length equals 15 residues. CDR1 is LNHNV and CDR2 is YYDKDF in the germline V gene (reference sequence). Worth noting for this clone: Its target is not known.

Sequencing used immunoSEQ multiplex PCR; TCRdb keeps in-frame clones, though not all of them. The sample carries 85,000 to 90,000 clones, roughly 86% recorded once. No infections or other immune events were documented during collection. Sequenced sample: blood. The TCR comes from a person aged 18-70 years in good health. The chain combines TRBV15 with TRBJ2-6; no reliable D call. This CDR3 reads CATSRDRTGANVLTF. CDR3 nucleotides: TGTGCCACCAGCAGAGATCGTACGGGGGCCAACGTCCTGACTTTC.